Below, one TCR beta chain is given with its context. In its sample, this clonotype was seen many times. No antigen is known for it. Per-base qualities were not stored, and no clone one base away is much larger. The sample originates from a study (dated by TCRdb to the mid-2010s). Regarding the research as a whole: The study examined whether tumor-infiltrating Tregs in breast cancer are drawn from blood Tregs or arise in situ by conversion from other CD4+ T cell subsets. The paper as a whole reports these results and caveats: In terms of TCR gene usage, tumor memory CD4+ T cells clustered together with blood and lymph node memory CD4+ cells, as well as with lymph node naive CD4+ cells. The larger-cohort validation was restricted to a single TCR beta V-J rearrangement rather than whole repertoires. The greatest overlap of tumor-infiltrating Treg TCR alpha and beta sequences was with tumor naive CD4+ T cells, followed next by blood naive CD4+ T cells.

Full-length TCR variable regions were amplified by 5' RACE PCR using constant-region reverse primers, and then by semi-nested PCR using Nested Universal Primer A. The ReliaPrep RNA Cell Miniprep System was used to extract total RNA, which was then reverse transcribed into 5'RACE-ready cDNA with the SMARTer RACE 5'/3' Kit. Multiplex adaptors were used to barcode the full-length TCR alpha and beta libraries, which were then sequenced on an Illumina MiSeq. As for the authors' bioinformatics: Sequencing data were pooled across the five patients for each of nine subset-tissue groups and compared by unsupervised clustering of TCR gene usage. Repertoire similarity was calculated with the Morisita-Horn index, weighting shared sequences by their contribution to each repertoire. The public sequencing data were trimmed at Q25 with fastp and processed into clonotypes with MiXCR by TCRdb, which kept only in-frame beta chains. Rows are unified per CDR3 protein, each entry keeping the most common DNA and genes. The V and J calls were not made by the authors but by TCRdb's processing. This sample has about 54,000 distinct CDR3 sequences in its table, and 15% to 20% of those were observed once. The ten largest clones capture over 2% of the sample.

Sequences SGHRS (CDR1) and YFSETQ (CDR2) are obtained from the germline V gene. Including the terminal cysteine and phenylalanine, the CDR3 comprises 18 residues. Only the CDR3 part of the read is kept: 54 bases, read in frame from the first base. The V end gives up 1 base and the J end 9 bases, leaving 17 bases in the junction not matched to a gene. To purify naive CD4+ T cells, the Miltenyi Naive CD4+ T Cell Isolation kit was used, and CD25 microbeads served to deplete Tregs. Tregs, naive and memory CD4+ T cells from tumor, blood and ipsilateral draining lymph nodes of a handful of breast cancer patients underwent full-length TCR alpha and beta sequencing. Mononuclear cells from lymph nodes or approximately 50 ml of peripheral blood were isolated by Ficoll density gradient centrifugation. A purity exceeding 90% was confirmed by FACS for the sorted cell populations.

This receptor was identified in a female donor with breast cancer. Specimen: naive CD4+ T cells sorted from blood. Taken with the paper, the label for cell subset or site translates to: naive CD4+ T cells, CD4+CD45RA+CD25-. The receptor chain draws on TRBV5-1 and TRBJ2-1; 9 central nucleotides agree with TRBD1. The base sequence is TGCGCCAGCAGCTTGACCAGCAGAACCGGGACAGGGATTAGTGAGCAGTTCTTC. Its protein is CASSLTSRTGTGISEQFF.